Below, 24 T cell receptor beta chains from the same sample are listed, as sequenced in a study of lymphopenia after photon versus proton radiotherapy (dated by TCRdb to between 2018 and 2021). The library was made by the immunoSEQ multiplex PCR assay. This is the immuneACCESS table as TCRdb keeps it, with only in-frame sequences that have V and J called. A part of the clones is gone; compared with another copy, unresolved V genes explain less than half, and the rest is unexplained. The sample yields about 83,000 clones; around 83% were counted once. The ten biggest clones cover under 1.5% of the sample. The sequences come from peripheral blood, collected from a patient treated with proton-based radiotherapy. These receptors all come from a man in his 60s with pancreatic cancer.

The CDR3 nucleotides read TGTGCCACCGTAGGACTAGCGCTATCCTACGAGCAGTACTTC. It specifies CATVGLALSYEQYF. The chain has TRBV15 and TRBJ2-7; the match to TRBD2 covers 9 bases. CDR3 length equals 14 residues. V was clipped by 8 bases and J by 1 base; unmatched bases: 6. From germline, CDR1 is LNHNV and CDR2 YYDKDF (reference sequence).

This clone occurred many times. The rearrangement joins TRBV5-1 to TRBJ2-4; tentative D call: TRBD1 (5 bases). The CDR3 runs to 16 residues. In germline, CDR1 is SGHRS, CDR2 YFSETQ. V was shortened by 1 base and J by 3 bases, with 14 bases between the two germline ends. The CDR3 sequence: CASSLRGPLVKNIQYF. In nucleotides, the CDR3 is TGCGCCAGCAGCTTGAGGGGCCCTTTGGTCAAAAACATTCAGTACTTC.

The rearrangement links TRBV4-1 to TRBJ1-4; D ambiguous. V was clipped by 0 bases and J by 5 bases, with 10 bases between them. The CDR3 sequence is 15 residues long. The germline V gene has CDR1 MGHRA and CDR2 YSYEKL. CDR3 DNA: TGCGCCAGCAGCCAAGATGGAGGAGGGAATGAAAAACTGTTTTTT. Translated, it gives CASSQDGGGNEKLFF.

The V call is TRBV11-2, the J call TRBJ2-1; 11 bases line up with TRBD2. The CDR3 loop spans 17 amino acids. V lost 5 bases to trimming and J lost 4 bases; unmatched junction nucleotides: 10. CDR1 and CDR2 from the germline V gene are SGHAT and FQNNGV. Here the CDR3 reads CASSVRASGRTYNEQFF. Here the CDR3 DNA reads TGTGCCAGCAGCGTTCGGGCTAGCGGGAGGACGTACAATGAGCAGTTCTTC.

This chain connects TRBV10-3 to TRBJ2-7; 7 bases align to TRBD2. Trimming took 8 bases from V and 1 from J; bases not matched to a gene: 8. This CDR3 comprises 14 residues. Germline CDR1 and CDR2: ENHRY and SYGVKD. This CDR3 is CAIGAGVLSYEQYF. CDR3 sequence (DNA): TGTGCCATCGGCGCGGGGGTGCTTTCCTACGAGCAGTACTTC.

This rearrangement joins TRBV5-5 to TRBJ2-7; the D gene is possibly TRBD1 (6 bases). Germline V gene sequence: CDR1 SGHKS, CDR2 YYEKEE (reference sequence). The CDR3 runs 14 residues. Trimming cost V 9 bases and J 0 bases, with 16 bases left between them. CDR3: CATKTTGSSYEQYF. The CDR3 DNA is TGTGCCACTAAGACTACAGGGAGCTCCTACGAGCAGTACTTC.

The V and J genes are TRBV28 and TRBJ1-5; D gene uncertain. Trimming removed 6 bases at V and 2 bases at J, with 17 bases between. This CDR3 has 16 amino acids. Germline CDR1 is MDHEN and CDR2 is SYDVKM. CDR3 DNA sequence: TGTGCCAGCAGGCCCCGAGGGCTGAGAGGCAATCAGCCCCAGCATTTT. It specifies CASRPRGLRGNQPQHF.

The rearrangement uses TRBV4-2 and TRBJ2-2; tentative D call: TRBD2 (5 bases). The CDR3 is 15 residues long. CDR1 is LGHNA, CDR2 YNFKEQ, per germline. The V end was cut by 1 base, the J end by 5 bases, with 11 bases between. CDR3 DNA: TGTGCCAGCAGCCAAGCCGGACTCGCGACCGGGGAGCTGTTTTTT. Its protein product is CASSQAGLATGELFF.

This clone occurred a few times. The chain has TRBV5-6 and TRBJ2-6; D is ambiguous. CDR3 length: 16 residues. CDR1 and CDR2 (germline): SGHDT, YYEEEE. With 2 bases removed from V and 0 bases from J, the gap between germline ends came to 9 bases. CDR3 loop: CASSFYSRSGANVLTF. Written as DNA, the CDR3 is TGTGCCAGCAGCTTTTATTCCCGCTCTGGGGCCAACGTCCTGACTTTC.

The chain uses TRBV28 and TRBJ2-5, with a possible D match to TRBD2 (6 bases). CDR3 length equals 14 residues. The V end was cut by 3 bases, the J end by 2 bases, with 10 bases between. Germline lookup yields CDR1 MDHEN and CDR2 SYDVKM. Here the CDR3 reads CASSLGGGQETQYF. The CDR3 DNA is TGTGCCAGCAGTTTGGGGGGAGGTCAAGAGACCCAGTACTTC.

The V call is TRBV7-8, the J call TRBJ2-1, with D possibly matching TRBD1 (6 bases). CDR3 length equals 17 residues. Germline loops: CDR1 SGHVS, CDR2 FQNEAQ. Trimming took 3 bases from V and 6 from J, leaving 21 bases between them. CDR3 region: CASSFPTAGTFSNEQFF. CDR3 sequence (DNA): TGTGCCAGCAGCTTCCCAACTGCTGGGACATTTTCCAATGAGCAGTTCTTC.

For this clone: Distinct nucleotide sequences in the sample also encode this CDR3. The chain joins TRBV7-6 to TRBJ2-5; 9 bases map to TRBD1. Trimming at V came to 5 bases and at J to 2 bases, leaving 6 bases not matched to a gene. CDR1 is SGHVS and CDR2 is FNYEAQ in the germline V gene. The CDR3 extends over 15 amino acids. CDR3 bases: TGTGCCAGCAGCCAACCCGGGACAGGGCAAGAGACCCAGTACTTC. As protein: CASSQPGTGQETQYF.

V usage is TRBV5-5 and J usage is TRBJ2-7; D is possibly TRBD2 (5 bases). Trimming took off 4 bases at V and 4 bases at J, with 21 bases between the two ends. This CDR3 has 16 residues. Germline V gene data show CDR1 as SGHKS and CDR2 as YYEKEE (reference sequence). CDR3 residues: CASSRILGVSVYEQYF. In DNA, the CDR3 is TGTGCCAGCAGCCGGATCCTGGGAGTTAGTGTTTACGAGCAGTACTTC. Combining the CDR3 with reference TRBV5-5 and TRBJ2-7 gives the whole variable domain DAGVTQSPTHLIKTRGQQVTLRCSPISGHKSVSWYQQVLGQGPQFIFQYYEKEERGRGNFPDRFSARQFPNYSSELNVNALLLGDSALYLCASSRILGVSVYEQYFGPGTRLTVT.

The J gene is TRBJ2-1, the V gene TRBV7-8; TRBD2 is a possible D gene (7 bases). Trimming pared 5 bases from V and 9 bases from J, leaving 17 bases between. CDR1 and CDR2 (germline): SGHVS, FQNEAQ. The CDR3 length is 14 residues. The CDR3 coding sequence is TGTGCCAGCAGCAGGGGGGGGCGTATTGGTGAGCAGTTCTTC. Its translation is CASSRGGRIGEQFF.

In its sample, this clone was seen once. The junction shows a germline mismatch at one end, possibly a read error. This chain connects TRBV27 to TRBJ1-2; 9 bases align to TRBD1. The germline CDR1 and CDR2 sequences are MNHEY and SMNVEV (reference sequence). The length of the CDR3 is 17 residues. CDR3 nucleotides: TGTGCCAGCAGTCTAAGACCGGGACAGGGAAAGGCCTATGACTACACCTTC. This encodes CASSLRPGQGKAYDYTF.

The chain employs TRBV7-6 and TRBJ2-3; 11 bases map to TRBD2. Germline trimming cut 1 base from V and 6 bases from J; bases unmatched to any gene: 3. The germline V gene encodes CDR1 SGHVS and CDR2 FNYEAQ. The CDR3 totals 15 residues. The CDR3 sequence is CASSLVAGGPDTQYF. DNA for the CDR3: TGTGCCAGCAGCTTAGTAGCGGGAGGGCCGGATACGCAGTATTTT.

The DNA of the CDR3 is TGTGCCTGGAGGGGCCAGGACTATGGCTACACCTTC. Translated: CAWRGQDYGYTF. The chain links TRBV30 to TRBJ1-2, with D unresolved. V lost 3 bases, J lost 3 bases, and 8 bases lay in between. Germline CDR1 and CDR2: GTSNPN and SVGIG (reference sequence). The CDR3 covers 12 residues.

V and J are TRBV2 and TRBJ2-1, with D perhaps TRBD1 or TRBD2 (5 bases each). Germline CDR1 SNHLY, CDR2 FYNNEI. CDR3 length: 14 residues. Trimming pared 7 bases from V and 8 bases from J, leaving 18 bases between. The CDR3 protein is CASKRTLTADEQFF. DNA for the CDR3: TGTGCCAGCAAGCGGACACTTACTGCGGATGAGCAGTTCTTC.

The rearrangement links TRBV20-1 to TRBJ2-1, with D possibly TRBD2 on 5 matching bases. Trimming shortened V by 6 bases and J by 10 bases, and 10 bases separated the two germline ends. Per the germline V gene, CDR1 is DFQATT and CDR2 is SNEGSKA (reference sequence). The CDR3 consists of 10 residues. The CDR3 is CSALGLEQFF. The CDR3 coding sequence is TGCAGTGCGCTTGGACTGGAGCAGTTCTTC.

This sequence joins TRBV30 and TRBJ2-7; the D is unclear. Germline V gene sequence: CDR1 GTSNPN, CDR2 SVGIG (reference sequence). The CDR3 length is 11 residues. Trimming pared 1 base from V and 7 bases from J, leaving 8 bases between. The CDR3 loop reads CAWSAPLEQYF. The DNA for the CDR3 is TGTGCCTGGAGTGCCCCCCTAGAGCAGTACTTC.

CDR3 nucleotide sequence: TGTGCCAGCAGCTTGGGTGTACGCGGGAGCTCCTACAATGAGCAGTTCTTC. Protein product: CASSLGVRGSSYNEQFF. The chain couples TRBV5-6 to TRBJ2-1, with 7 bases identical to TRBD2. With V trimmed by 0 bases and J by 0 bases, 6 bases remained unmatched. Per the germline V gene, CDR1 is SGHDT and CDR2 is YYEEEE. The CDR3 covers 17 residues.

The rearrangement joins TRBV7-2 to TRBJ2-5, with 7 bases identical to TRBD2. In germline, CDR1 is SGHTA, CDR2 FQGNSA. V was clipped by 2 bases and J by 7 bases; unmatched bases: 10. This CDR3 spans 15 amino acids. CDR3 DNA sequence: TGTGCCAGCAGCTTAAAAGGGGCGGGCGGGAGGACCCAGTACTTC. As protein: CASSLKGAGGRTQYF.

The chain combines TRBV30 with TRBJ1-4; 7 nucleotides line up with TRBD1. Germline CDR1 is GTSNPN and CDR2 is SVGIG (reference sequence). The CDR3 is made up of 15 amino acids. The V gene end was trimmed by 2 bases and the J gene end by 6 bases; junction bases not matched to a gene: 9. In nucleotides, the CDR3 is TGTGCCTGGAGTAAGGACAGGCCGGTGGATGAAAAACTGTTTTTT. As protein: CAWSKDRPVDEKLFF.

The chain joins TRBV18 to TRBJ1-1; D unclear. The CDR3 runs 13 residues. Per the germline V gene, CDR1 is KGHSH and CDR2 is LQKENI. Trimming pared 6 bases from V and 2 bases from J, leaving 10 bases between. CDR3 DNA: TGTGCCAGCTCGGAGAAGGGTAACACTGAAGCTTTCTTT. Its translation is CASSEKGNTEAFF.